This T cell receptor (beta chain) was documented in a study of T cell repertoires in cytomegalovirus infection. On the study more broadly: Based on public TCR beta signatures, there were indications of CMV infection and of a matching HLA type.

The CDR3 covers 16 residues. With 5 bases clipped from V and 9 bases from J, the junction kept 16 bases outside the gene matches. Germline assignment: CDR1 SGHNT and CDR2 YYREEE (reference sequence). As to this clonotype: Its antigen is currently unknown.

The study's findings and limits: Clonotype analysis showed dominance of the ex vivo response by HLA-C-restricted CMV-specific TCR beta clonotypes.

TCRdb analysed the reads with MiXCR anew, one entry per CDR3 protein. The sample lists about 890,000 distinct CDR3 sequences, about a third occurring once. This receptor was identified in a human donor in good health (CMV status not recorded). Some clones in this sample may be carry-over from other donors' samples. The chain has TRBV5-4 and TRBJ2-1; the match to TRBD2 covers 8 bases. The material sequenced was cultured CD8+ T cells from PBMCs, taken from culture after CMV antigen stimulation. The CDR3 DNA sequence: TGTGCCAGCAGACTTAAGTTGACTAGCGAGTGGGGTGAGCAGTTCTTC. This sequence encodes CASRLKLTSEWGEQFF.